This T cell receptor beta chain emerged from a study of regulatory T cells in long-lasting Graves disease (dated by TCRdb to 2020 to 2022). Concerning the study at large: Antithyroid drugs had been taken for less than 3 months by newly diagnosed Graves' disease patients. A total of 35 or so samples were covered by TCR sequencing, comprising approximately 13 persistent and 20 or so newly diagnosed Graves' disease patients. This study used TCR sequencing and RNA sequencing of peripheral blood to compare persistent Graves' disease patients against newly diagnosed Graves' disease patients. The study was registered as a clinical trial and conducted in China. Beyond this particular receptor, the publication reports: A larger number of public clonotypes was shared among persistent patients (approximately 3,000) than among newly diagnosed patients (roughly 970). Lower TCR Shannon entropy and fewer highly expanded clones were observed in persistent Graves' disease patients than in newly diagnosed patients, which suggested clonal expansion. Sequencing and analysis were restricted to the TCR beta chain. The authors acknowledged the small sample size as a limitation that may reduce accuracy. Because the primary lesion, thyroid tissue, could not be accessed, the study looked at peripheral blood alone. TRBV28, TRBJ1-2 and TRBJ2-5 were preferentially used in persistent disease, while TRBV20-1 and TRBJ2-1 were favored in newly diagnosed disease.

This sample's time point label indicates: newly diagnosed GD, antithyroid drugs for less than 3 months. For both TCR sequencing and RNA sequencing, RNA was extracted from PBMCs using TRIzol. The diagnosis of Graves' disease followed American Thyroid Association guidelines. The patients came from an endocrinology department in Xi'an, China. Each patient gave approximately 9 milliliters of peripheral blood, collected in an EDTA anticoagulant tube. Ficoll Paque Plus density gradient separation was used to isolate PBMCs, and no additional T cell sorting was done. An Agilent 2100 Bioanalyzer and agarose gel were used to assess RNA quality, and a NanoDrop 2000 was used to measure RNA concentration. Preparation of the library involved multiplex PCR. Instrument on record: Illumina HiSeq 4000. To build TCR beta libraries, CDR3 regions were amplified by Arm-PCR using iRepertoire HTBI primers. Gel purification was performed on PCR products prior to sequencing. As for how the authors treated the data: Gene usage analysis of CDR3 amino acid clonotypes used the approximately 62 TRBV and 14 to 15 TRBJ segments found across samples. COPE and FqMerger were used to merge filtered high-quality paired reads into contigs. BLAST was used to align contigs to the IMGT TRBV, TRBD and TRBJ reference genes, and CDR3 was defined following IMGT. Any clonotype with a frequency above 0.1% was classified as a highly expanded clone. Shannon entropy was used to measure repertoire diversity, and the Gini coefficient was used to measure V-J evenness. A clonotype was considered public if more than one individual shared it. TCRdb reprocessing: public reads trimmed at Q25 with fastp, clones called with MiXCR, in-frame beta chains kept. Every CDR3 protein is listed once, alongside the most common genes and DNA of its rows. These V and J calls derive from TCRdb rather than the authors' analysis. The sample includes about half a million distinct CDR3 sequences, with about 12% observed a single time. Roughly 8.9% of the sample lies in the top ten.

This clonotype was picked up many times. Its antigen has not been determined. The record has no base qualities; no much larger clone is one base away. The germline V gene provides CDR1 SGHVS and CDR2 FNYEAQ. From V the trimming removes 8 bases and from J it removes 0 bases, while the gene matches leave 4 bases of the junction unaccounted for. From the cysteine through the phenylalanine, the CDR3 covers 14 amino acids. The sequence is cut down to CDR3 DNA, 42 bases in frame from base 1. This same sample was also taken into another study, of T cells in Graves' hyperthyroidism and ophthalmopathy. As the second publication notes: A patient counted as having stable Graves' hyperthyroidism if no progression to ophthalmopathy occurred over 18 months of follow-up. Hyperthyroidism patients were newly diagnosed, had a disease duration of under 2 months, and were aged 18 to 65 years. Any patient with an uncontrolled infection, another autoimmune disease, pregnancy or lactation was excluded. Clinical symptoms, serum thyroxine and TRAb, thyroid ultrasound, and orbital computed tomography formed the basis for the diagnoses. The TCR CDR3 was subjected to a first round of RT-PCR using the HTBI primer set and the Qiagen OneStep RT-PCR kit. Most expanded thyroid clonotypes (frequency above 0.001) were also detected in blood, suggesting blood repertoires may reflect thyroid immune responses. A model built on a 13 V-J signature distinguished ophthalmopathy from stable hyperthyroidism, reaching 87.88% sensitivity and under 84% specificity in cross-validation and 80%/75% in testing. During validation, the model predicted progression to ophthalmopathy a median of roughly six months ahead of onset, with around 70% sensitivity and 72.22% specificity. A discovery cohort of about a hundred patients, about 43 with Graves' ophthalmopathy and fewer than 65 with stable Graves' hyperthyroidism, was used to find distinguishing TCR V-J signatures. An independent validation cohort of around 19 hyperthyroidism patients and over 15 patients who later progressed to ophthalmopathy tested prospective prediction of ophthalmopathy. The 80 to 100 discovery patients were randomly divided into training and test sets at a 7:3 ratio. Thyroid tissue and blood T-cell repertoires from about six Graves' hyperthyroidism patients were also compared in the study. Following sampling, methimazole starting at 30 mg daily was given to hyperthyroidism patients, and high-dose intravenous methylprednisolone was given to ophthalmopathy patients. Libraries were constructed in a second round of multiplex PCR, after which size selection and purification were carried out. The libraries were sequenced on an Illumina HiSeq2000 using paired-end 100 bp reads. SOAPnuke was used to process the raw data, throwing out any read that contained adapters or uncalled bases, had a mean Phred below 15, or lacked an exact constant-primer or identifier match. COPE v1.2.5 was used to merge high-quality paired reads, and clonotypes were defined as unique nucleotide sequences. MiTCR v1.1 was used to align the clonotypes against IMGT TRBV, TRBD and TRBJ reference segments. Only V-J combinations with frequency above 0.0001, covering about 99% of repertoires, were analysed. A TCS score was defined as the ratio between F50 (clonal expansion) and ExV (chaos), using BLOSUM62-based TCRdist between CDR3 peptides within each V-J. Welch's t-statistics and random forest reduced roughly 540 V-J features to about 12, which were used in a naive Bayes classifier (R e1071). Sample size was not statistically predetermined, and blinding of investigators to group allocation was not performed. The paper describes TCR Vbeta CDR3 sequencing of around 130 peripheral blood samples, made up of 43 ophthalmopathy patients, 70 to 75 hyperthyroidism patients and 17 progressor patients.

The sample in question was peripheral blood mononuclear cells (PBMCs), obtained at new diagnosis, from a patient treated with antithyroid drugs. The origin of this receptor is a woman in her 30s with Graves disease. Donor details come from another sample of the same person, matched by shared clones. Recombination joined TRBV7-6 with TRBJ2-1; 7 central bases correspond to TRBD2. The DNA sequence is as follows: TGTGCCAGCGGACGGGACTACTCCTACAATGAGCAGTTCTTC. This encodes CASGRDYSYNEQFF.